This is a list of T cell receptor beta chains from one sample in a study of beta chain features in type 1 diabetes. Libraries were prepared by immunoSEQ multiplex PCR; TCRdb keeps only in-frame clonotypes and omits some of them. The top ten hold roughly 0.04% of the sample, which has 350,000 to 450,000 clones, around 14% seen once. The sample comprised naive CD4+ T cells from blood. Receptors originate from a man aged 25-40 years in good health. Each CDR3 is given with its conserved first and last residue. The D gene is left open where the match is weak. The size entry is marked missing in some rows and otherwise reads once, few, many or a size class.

cdr3_nt: TGCGCCAGCAGCTGGGACAGCCGCGAGACCCAGTACTTC
cdr3_aa: CASSWDSRETQYF
j_call: TRBJ2-5
cdr3_length: 13
v_call: TRBV5-1
clone_size: once
d_call: TRBD1

cdr3_nt: TGTGCCAGCAGCGGGGGACAGGGACACTCCTACAATGAGCAGTTCTTC
cdr3_aa: CASSGGQGHSYNEQFF
j_call: TRBJ2-1
cdr3_length: 16
v_call: TRBV7-9
clone_size: few
d_call: TRBD1

cdr3_nt: TGTGCCAGCAGCCCAGACAGGGGTGGCGAGCAGTACTTC
cdr3_aa: CASSPDRGGEQYF
j_call: TRBJ2-7
cdr3_length: 13
v_call: TRBV11-2
clone_size: few
d_call: TRBD1

cdr3_nt: TGCAGCGTTGAAGCCCATGCTAGGACCATATATTTT
cdr3_aa: CSVEAHARTIYF
j_call: TRBJ1-3
cdr3_length: 12
v_call: TRBV29-1
clone_size: few
d_call: -

cdr3_nt: TGTGCCAGCAGCCGGCGGCAGGGGGCCTCTGGGGCCAACGTCCTGACTTTC
cdr3_aa: CASSRRQGASGANVLTF
j_call: TRBJ2-6
cdr3_length: 17
v_call: TRBV14
clone_size: few
d_call: TRBD1

cdr3_nt: TGTGCCAGCACCACAGAGGGTCATAGCGGCGTGGAGACCCAGTACTTC
cdr3_aa: CASTTEGHSGVETQYF
j_call: TRBJ2-5
cdr3_length: 16
v_call: TRBV11-2
clone_size: few
d_call: -

cdr3_nt: TGTGCCAGCAGCCGAGCCCGGGACAGTAACACTGAAGCTTTCTTT
cdr3_aa: CASSRARDSNTEAFF
j_call: TRBJ1-1
cdr3_length: 15
v_call: TRBV4-2
clone_size: -
d_call: TRBD1

cdr3_nt: TGTGCCAGCAGCGTTTCAGGGATGGGTAATTCACCCCTCCACTTT
cdr3_aa: CASSVSGMGNSPLHF
j_call: TRBJ1-6
cdr3_length: 15
v_call: TRBV9
clone_size: few
d_call: -

cdr3_nt: TGTGCCAGCAGTTACGCCGAACTCTCGGCCTACGAGCAGTACTTC
cdr3_aa: CASSYAELSAYEQYF
j_call: TRBJ2-7
cdr3_length: 15
v_call: TRBV6-5
clone_size: -
d_call: -

cdr3_nt: TGTGCCTGGAGTGTTTGGGGCGTGGGAGGAAACACTGAAGCTTTCTTT
cdr3_aa: CAWSVWGVGGNTEAFF
j_call: TRBJ1-1
cdr3_length: 16
v_call: TRBV30
clone_size: few
d_call: -

cdr3_nt: TGTGCCAGCAGCTTAGCTCTCGGGGGCAATCAGCCCCAGCATTTT
cdr3_aa: CASSLALGGNQPQHF
j_call: TRBJ1-5
cdr3_length: 15
v_call: TRBV7-2
clone_size: -
d_call: -

cdr3_nt: TGTGCCAGCAGCCCGGAGACTAGCGGGAGTATCAATGAGCAGTTCTTC
cdr3_aa: CASSPETSGSINEQFF
j_call: TRBJ2-1
cdr3_length: 16
v_call: TRBV7-2
clone_size: -
d_call: TRBD2

cdr3_nt: TGTGCCAGCAGGGCTTCAGGGAAAGAGACCCAGTACTTC
cdr3_aa: CASRASGKETQYF
j_call: TRBJ2-5
cdr3_length: 13
v_call: TRBV7-9
clone_size: -
d_call: -

cdr3_nt: TGTGCCAGCAGCTCCCCAACTGATATTTTCGGCTACACCTTC
cdr3_aa: CASSSPTDIFGYTF
j_call: TRBJ1-2
cdr3_length: 14
v_call: TRBV13
clone_size: -
d_call: -

cdr3_nt: TGTGCCATCACCAGGGCCAGCAATCAGCCCCAGCATTTT
cdr3_aa: CAITRASNQPQHF
j_call: TRBJ1-5
cdr3_length: 13
v_call: TRBV10-3
clone_size: few
d_call: -

cdr3_nt: TGCAGTGCTAGAACTAGCGAGCAGTTCTTC
cdr3_aa: CSARTSEQFF
j_call: TRBJ2-1
cdr3_length: 10
v_call: TRBV20-1
clone_size: few
d_call: -

cdr3_nt: TGTGCCAGCTCACCGGCAAGCCTGAACACTGAAGCTTTCTTT
cdr3_aa: CASSPASLNTEAFF
j_call: TRBJ1-1
cdr3_length: 14
v_call: TRBV18
clone_size: -
d_call: -

cdr3_nt: TGTGCCATCAGTGAGCTAGCGGGAAACTACAATGAGCAGTTCTTC
cdr3_aa: CAISELAGNYNEQFF
j_call: TRBJ2-1
cdr3_length: 15
v_call: TRBV10-3
clone_size: few
d_call: TRBD2

cdr3_nt: TGCAGCAGGAGAGCGGGAGGGCCGGGCGATGAGCAGTTCTTC
cdr3_aa: CSRRAGGPGDEQFF
j_call: TRBJ2-1
cdr3_length: 14
v_call: TRBV29-1
clone_size: few
d_call: TRBD2

cdr3_nt: TGCGCCAGCAGCTTGGGACAGGGTCACACTGAAGCTTTCTTT
cdr3_aa: CASSLGQGHTEAFF
j_call: TRBJ1-1
cdr3_length: 14
v_call: TRBV5-1
clone_size: few
d_call: TRBD1

cdr3_nt: TGCGCCAGCAGTTTCAGCGGAATTCAAGAGACCCAGTACTTC
cdr3_aa: CASSFSGIQETQYF
j_call: TRBJ2-5
cdr3_length: 14
v_call: TRBV5-1
clone_size: -
d_call: -

cdr3_nt: TGCAGCGTCGCCCGGGGTGTGAGTGGCTGCACCTTC
cdr3_aa: CSVARGVSGCTF
j_call: TRBJ1-2
cdr3_length: 12
v_call: TRBV29-1
clone_size: few
d_call: -

cdr3_nt: TGTGCCAGCAGCCTGTCGTTGGCCCAGTACTTC
cdr3_aa: CASSLSLAQYF
j_call: TRBJ2-5
cdr3_length: 11
v_call: TRBV7-9
clone_size: few
d_call: -

cdr3_nt: TGTGCCTGGGAGAGCGGGAGGGTCACCGGGGAGCTGTTTTTT
cdr3_aa: CAWESGRVTGELFF
j_call: TRBJ2-2
cdr3_length: 14
v_call: TRBV30
clone_size: few
d_call: TRBD2

cdr3_nt: TGTGCCAGCAGCTTCGGGGTCATCGAGAGGAATTCACCCCTCCACTTT
cdr3_aa: CASSFGVIERNSPLHF
j_call: TRBJ1-6
cdr3_length: 16
v_call: TRBV5-6
clone_size: -
d_call: -

cdr3_nt: TGTGCCAGCAGCCCGGGTGCAACTAATGAAAAACTGTTTTTT
cdr3_aa: CASSPGATNEKLFF
j_call: TRBJ1-4
cdr3_length: 14
v_call: TRBV11-2
clone_size: -
d_call: -

cdr3_nt: TGTGCCAGCAGCTTAGACGGCTTGGGCGAGCAGTACTTC
cdr3_aa: CASSLDGLGEQYF
j_call: TRBJ2-7
cdr3_length: 13
v_call: TRBV11-3
clone_size: few
d_call: -

cdr3_nt: TGCGCCAGCAGCCAAGTGGGGGCCTACACAGATACGCAGTATTTT
cdr3_aa: CASSQVGAYTDTQYF
j_call: TRBJ2-3
cdr3_length: 15
v_call: TRBV4-1
clone_size: few
d_call: -

cdr3_nt: TGTGCCAGCAGCAAGACTAGCGGGGCATTACATCCTTTGGATGAGCAGTTCTTC
cdr3_aa: CASSKTSGALHPLDEQFF
j_call: TRBJ2-1
cdr3_length: 18
v_call: TRBV9
clone_size: -
d_call: TRBD2

cdr3_nt: TGTGCCAGCAGTGATCGAGCTGAAGCTTTCTTT
cdr3_aa: CASSDRAEAFF
j_call: TRBJ1-1
cdr3_length: 11
v_call: TRBV25-1
clone_size: few
d_call: -

cdr3_nt: TGTGCCAGCAGCGGGACGGGCGCGGAGCTGTTTTTT
cdr3_aa: CASSGTGAELFF
j_call: TRBJ2-2
cdr3_length: 12
v_call: TRBV5-6
clone_size: few
d_call: -

cdr3_nt: TGTGCCAGCAGTAAAAGACAGGGGGCGCCTGGAAACACCATATATTTT
cdr3_aa: CASSKRQGAPGNTIYF
j_call: TRBJ1-3
cdr3_length: 16
v_call: TRBV7-9
clone_size: -
d_call: TRBD1

cdr3_nt: TGTGCCAGCAGTGATCCACACCGACGGGACTACGAGCAGTACTTC
cdr3_aa: CASSDPHRRDYEQYF
j_call: TRBJ2-7
cdr3_length: 15
v_call: TRBV25-1
clone_size: many
d_call: -

cdr3_nt: TGTGCCTGGACGCGAAGGCGCACCGGGGAGCTGTTTTTT
cdr3_aa: CAWTRRRTGELFF
j_call: TRBJ2-2
cdr3_length: 13
v_call: TRBV30
clone_size: few
d_call: -

cdr3_nt: TGTGCCACGTACAGGGGTGGATGGTATGGCTACACCTTC
cdr3_aa: CATYRGGWYGYTF
j_call: TRBJ1-2
cdr3_length: 13
v_call: TRBV19
clone_size: few
d_call: TRBD1

cdr3_nt: TGTGCCTGGAGTGGGAGTAATGAGCAGTTCTTC
cdr3_aa: CAWSGSNEQFF
j_call: TRBJ2-1
cdr3_length: 11
v_call: TRBV30
clone_size: few
d_call: -